The present entry profiles one T cell receptor (beta chain) with its context. The method was immunoSEQ multiplex PCR; TCRdb's version includes in-frame clones alone and lacks a portion of them. The sample shows about 350,000 clones, about 92% of them seen only once. Followed longitudinally, the Seattle patients had been enrolled during active infection. The sample is drawn from a study of blood T cell repertoires in COVID-19. Across the study: The analysed material was cDNA or gDNA that came from T cells, B-cell-depleted T cells, or PBMCs.

The CDR3 contains 18 residues. The trim removed 4 bases at V and 1 base at J, leaving 13 bases unmatched. Germline V gene sequence: CDR1 SGHKS, CDR2 YYEKEE (reference sequence). This TCR came from a woman aged 55-75 years with COVID-19, enrolled during active disease. This rearrangement joins TRBV5-5 to TRBJ2-3, with 9 nucleotides matching TRBD1. The sequenced material came from peripheral blood. The CDR3: CASSPWALTGGGTDTQYF. DNA of the CDR3: TGTGCCAGCAGCCCTTGGGCTCTGACAGGGGGAGGCACAGATACGCAGTATTTT.